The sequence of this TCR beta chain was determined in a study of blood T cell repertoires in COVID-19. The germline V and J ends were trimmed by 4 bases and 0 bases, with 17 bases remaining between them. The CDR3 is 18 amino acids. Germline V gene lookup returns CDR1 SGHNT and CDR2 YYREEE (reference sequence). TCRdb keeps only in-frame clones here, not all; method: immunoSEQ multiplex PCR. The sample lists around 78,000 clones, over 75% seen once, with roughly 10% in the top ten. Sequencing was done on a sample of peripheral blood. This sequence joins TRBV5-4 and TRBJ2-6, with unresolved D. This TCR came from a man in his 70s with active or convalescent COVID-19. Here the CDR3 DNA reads TGTGCCAGCAGCCGTAACCCGACTTGGAGCTCTGGGGCCAACGTCCTGACTTTC. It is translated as CASSRNPTWSSGANVLTF.